Here is one T cell receptor (beta chain) with its context. It has no known antigen specificity. No much larger clone exists at a distance of one base, and base qualities are not known. The donors were limited-stage small-cell lung cancer patients whose surgical resection took place in Hangzhou, China, between the late 2000s and the early 2020s. All donors were treated with upfront surgery without preoperative chemotherapy or radiotherapy, and immunotherapy was not given to any donor before or after surgery. All 19 patients in the sequenced cohort were identified as smokers or heavy second-hand smokers. Adjacent normal lung was collected at least 2 cm from the tumor margin and was morphologically confirmed by two pathologists to be free of malignant cells. To characterize heterogeneity of the T cell repertoire, the study applied multi-region TCR-beta sequencing to resected limited-stage small-cell lung cancers and to tumor-adjacent lung tissue. Genomic DNA was extracted from FFPE tissue using the AllPrep DNA/RNA FFPE Kit (Qiagen).

This sample stems from a study of T cells and copy number aberrations in small-cell lung cancer (dated by TCRdb to the early 2020s). Background for the entire study: TCR repertoire sequencing was paired with whole-exome sequencing of the same tumor regions to relate T cell metrics to mutations and copy number aberrations. Tumor TCR data were available for 17 patients, and some 15 patients had TCR data from both tumor and normal tissue.

The paper as a whole reports these results and caveats: All specimens were formalin-fixed paraffin-embedded tissue, which is known to introduce sequencing artifacts. Lower T-cell density, richness and clonality were observed in tumors than in adjacent lung tissue, although the difference in density was not significant. A small sample size, resulting from surgical resection being uncommon in small-cell lung cancer, limited the study, and the findings need validation.

Using multiplexed V- and J-gene primers, the immunoSEQ hsTCRB Kit amplified TCR-beta CDR3 regions from genomic DNA. Unique DNA barcodes were added in a second PCR, and samples were pooled together with a negative and a positive control. Sequencing of the pooled TCR-beta libraries was performed on an Illumina MiSeq using a 150-cycle paired-end protocol. The study's processing was this. Adaptive Biotechnologies processed the raw sequencing data and produced a report containing normalized, annotated TCR-beta repertoires. T-cell density was calculated by normalizing TCR-beta templates to usable DNA, with usable DNA estimated through amplification of housekeeping genes. Richness counted unique rearrangements, and clonality was defined as 1 minus Pielou's evenness. Sourced from immuneACCESS, this table was stored by TCRdb with only in-frame sequences that have V and J called. A share of the clones is absent; for the studies checked, an unresolved V gene accounts for under half, and the remainder has no known explanation. The V and J calls and clone size come from that table; D and trimming were worked out from the DNA. The sample table lists over 6,500 clones, 65% to 90% of them with a count of one. The ten largest clonotypes hold roughly 4.5% of the sample.

The TCR sequence derives from a woman between 45 and 65 years old with small cell lung cancer. Sequencing input: normal tissue next to the tumor.

In nucleotides, the sequence is TGTGCCAGCAGCCAGGACAGGGGGCGCGTCTCTGAAGCTTTCTTT. This encodes CASSQDRGRVSEAFF. The chain employs TRBV28 and TRBJ1-1, with 11 middle bases fitting TRBD1. CDR1 is given as MDHEN and CDR2 as SYDVKM, both from the germline V gene. Ends trimmed: V by 6 bases, J by 6 bases; bases unmatched to a gene: 9. From the cysteine through the phenylalanine, the CDR3 covers 15 amino acids. The retained sequence is limited to the CDR3, 45 bases, with the frame set at the first base.